The 29 T cell receptor beta chains below all came from one sample that was sequenced in a study of shared clonotypes between healthy human individuals. Naive-designated CD8 cells lacked CD45RO, were positively enriched for CCR7, and omitted terminally differentiated effector memory CD45RA+ cells. Some clones are missing from TCRdb's copy, which holds only in-frame ones; the method was immunoSEQ multiplex PCR. The profile shows hundreds of thousands of clones, 90% to 97% of them singletons. Sequencing input: naive CD8+ T cells sorted from blood. Receptors originate from a man aged 30-40 years in good health.

This CDR3 reads CASTLGQGYEQYF. In nucleotides, the CDR3 is TGTGCCAGCACCCTAGGACAGGGGTACGAGCAGTACTTC. The V gene is TRBV5-6, the J gene TRBJ2-7; 9 positions match TRBD1. Trimming at V came to 6 bases and at J to 4 bases, leaving 5 bases not matched to a gene. CDR1 is SGHDT, CDR2 YYEEEE, per germline. CDR3 size: 13 residues.

The chain recombines TRBV7-8 with TRBJ2-3; 12 nucleotides line up with TRBD2. CDR3 length: 16 amino acids. The trim removed 4 bases at V and 4 bases at J, leaving 6 bases unmatched. Looked up from germline, CDR1 is SGHVS and CDR2 is FQNEAQ. The CDR3 region is CASSSSLAGGSDTQYF. As DNA, the CDR3 is TGTGCCAGCAGCTCATCCCTAGCGGGAGGGTCAGATACGCAGTATTTT. The entire variable domain, with the rest obtained from reference TRBV7-8 and TRBJ2-3, is as follows: GAGVSQSPRYKVAKRGQDVALRCDPISGHVSLFWYQQALGQGPEFLTYFQNEAQLDKSGLPSDRFFAERPEGSVSTLKIQRTQQEDSAVYLCASSSSLAGGSDTQYFGPGTRLTVL.

This clone occurred a few times. J is TRBJ2-1 and V is TRBV29-1; 10 positions agree with TRBD2. The length of the CDR3 is 13 residues. Germline CDR1 and CDR2: SQVTM and ANQGSEA. V lost 7 bases and J lost 3; bases outside the gene matches: 3. CDR3 amino acids: CSAGLADYNEQFF. The DNA for the CDR3 is TGCAGCGCCGGACTAGCGGACTACAATGAGCAGTTCTTC.

This rearrangement joins TRBV9 to TRBJ2-5; perhaps TRBD1 as D (6 bases). CDR3 size: 14 residues. CDR1 and CDR2 (germline): SGDLS, YYNGEE. Trimming removed 2 bases at V and 2 bases at J, with 10 bases between. The CDR3 loop is CASSVDRLQETQYF. The CDR3 bases are TGTGCCAGCAGCGTTGACAGGTTGCAAGAGACCCAGTACTTC.

This clone is a singleton in its sample. The chain employs TRBV5-1 and TRBJ2-5; 7 bases match TRBD1. This CDR3 is built from 13 residues. Germline V gene lookup returns CDR1 SGHRS and CDR2 YFSETQ. J was trimmed by 5 bases and V by 1 base; bases with no gene match: 2. The CDR3 bases are TGCGCCAGCAGCTTGTTGACAGGGGAGACCCAGTACTTC. Translation gives CASSLLTGETQYF.

V usage is TRBV5-4 and J usage is TRBJ1-4; D not resolved. Germline CDR1 reads SGHNT; CDR2 reads YYREEE (reference sequence). Trimming shortened V by 2 bases and J by 0 bases, and 17 bases separated the two germline ends. CDR3 length: 18 residues. The CDR3, as DNA: TGTGCCAGCAGCTTTGATGGTTCCGTTGGTGCAACTAATGAAAAACTGTTTTTT. Translating gives CASSFDGSVGATNEKLFF.

V is TRBV29-1 and J is TRBJ2-7; TRBD2 is a possible D gene (5 bases). Between the trimmed V and J ends, which lost 5 bases and 7 bases, there was a span of 12 bases. The CDR3 length is 11 residues. Germline-derived CDR1 and CDR2 are SQVTM and ANQGSEA. In DNA, the CDR3 is TGCAGCGTTCAGGACTCCTCGGAGCAGTACTTC. Its protein product is CSVQDSSEQYF.

This chain connects TRBV7-2 to TRBJ1-1, with a possible D match to TRBD1 (5 bases). Trimming pared 5 bases from V and 0 bases from J, leaving 13 bases between. Germline V gene lookup returns CDR1 SGHTA and CDR2 FQGNSA. This CDR3 contains 15 residues. The CDR3 nucleotides read TGTGCCAGCAGCCACTCCCTAGGGGTGAACACTGAAGCTTTCTTT. Translating gives CASSHSLGVNTEAFF.

V usage is TRBV27 and J usage is TRBJ2-7; 8 bases match TRBD1. V lost 4 bases and J lost 5; bases outside the gene matches: 10. The CDR3 is 15 amino acids. In germline, CDR1 is MNHEY, CDR2 SMNVEV (reference sequence). CDR3 in DNA: TGTGCCAGCAGTTACCGGGACAGGAGGGGAAACGAGCAGTACTTC. It yields the protein CASSYRDRRGNEQYF.

This clone was detected only once. The chain links TRBV2 to TRBJ2-1, with a tentative D call TRBD2 (7 bases). CDR1 and CDR2 (germline): SNHLY, FYNNEI. The V end was cut by 7 bases, the J end by 7 bases, with 23 bases between. The CDR3 spans 16 residues. The CDR3 nucleotides read TGTGCCAGCATTCCACTTCAGGGAGGGGGTTGGAATGAGCAGTTCTTC. Protein: CASIPLQGGGWNEQFF.

The gene calls are TRBV7-9 and TRBJ2-7; D is ambiguous. CDR1 is SEHNR and CDR2 is FQNEAQ in the germline V gene (reference sequence). Trimming left V 5 bases short and J 7 bases short, with 18 bases between. The CDR3 loop spans 14 amino acids. In DNA form, the CDR3 reads TGTGCCAGCAGCCCCGACTCTTTGCAGAGGGAGCAGTACTTC. It translates to CASSPDSLQREQYF.

The chain combines TRBV9 with TRBJ1-2; the D gene is possibly TRBD1 (6 bases). The germline V and J ends were trimmed by 4 bases and 6 bases, with 25 bases remaining between them. The CDR3 has 17 residues. Germline V gives CDR1 SGDLS, CDR2 YYNGEE. The CDR3 protein is CASSTRQDGVGTHGYTF. The CDR3 DNA is TGTGCCAGCAGCACCCGACAGGACGGGGTTGGAACTCATGGCTACACCTTC.

The V and J genes are TRBV7-2 and TRBJ2-3; D is possibly TRBD1 or TRBD2 (5 bases each). The CDR3 consists of 17 residues. The germline V gene has CDR1 SGHTA and CDR2 FQGNSA. V gave up 5 bases and J gave up 1 base, with 19 bases separating them. This chain's CDR3 is CASSPWGSSYGTDTQYF. The CDR3 DNA reads as TGTGCCAGCAGCCCTTGGGGGAGTTCATATGGCACAGATACGCAGTATTTT. Full variable domain (outside the CDR3, taken from reference TRBV7-2 and TRBJ2-3): GAGVSQSPSNKVTEKGKDVELRCDPISGHTALYWYRQSLGQGLEFLIYFQGNSAPDKSGLPSDRFSAERTGGSVSTLTIQRTQQEDSAVYLCASSPWGSSYGTDTQYFGPGTRLTVL.

As DNA, the CDR3 is TGTGCCAGCACCCCCGATCTGGCCGGGGAGCTGTTTTTT. It yields the protein CASTPDLAGELFF. The genes are TRBV27 and TRBJ2-2, with D uncertain. The germline gives CDR1 MNHEY, CDR2 SMNVEV (reference sequence). This CDR3 contains 13 residues. Deletions cut 7 bases from V and 6 bases from J, with 12 bases between.

This chain uses TRBV18 with TRBJ1-2; D call uncertain. CDR1 is KGHSH and CDR2 is LQKENI in the germline V gene. The CDR3 has 14 residues. V lost 2 bases and J 8 bases, leaving 15 bases between the germline ends. As DNA, the CDR3 is TGTGCCAGCTCACCAAGGGATCTGATCAGCGGCTACACCTTC. Translating gives CASSPRDLISGYTF.

The chain joins TRBV9 to TRBJ2-3; TRBD2 is a possible D gene (6 bases). This CDR3 is built from 17 residues. Germline CDR1 SGDLS, CDR2 YYNGEE. V lost 0 bases and J lost 1, with 15 bases in between. In DNA form, the CDR3 reads TGTGCCAGCAGCGTAGCGTCGCGGGATTTTCGCACAGATACGCAGTATTTT. Translating gives CASSVASRDFRTDTQYF.

The CDR3 sequence is CASSGEGQGYNEQFF. DNA for the CDR3: TGTGCCAGCAGTGGGGAGGGACAGGGCTACAATGAGCAGTTCTTC. V is TRBV27 and J is TRBJ2-1; 9 nucleotides line up with TRBD1. The CDR3 consists of 15 residues. Germline assignment: CDR1 MNHEY and CDR2 SMNVEV (reference sequence). Trimming removed 5 bases from V and 3 bases from J; junction bases left unmatched: 5.

The J gene is TRBJ1-2, the V gene TRBV7-9; 7 bases match TRBD1. The junction had 6 bases not matched to a gene; V was cut back by 5 bases and J by 3 bases. This CDR3 contains 14 residues. Per the germline V gene, CDR1 is SEHNR and CDR2 is FQNEAQ (reference sequence). The CDR3 coding sequence is TGTGCCAGCAGCGCAGGAACAGGGGACTATGGCTACACCTTC. Its protein product is CASSAGTGDYGYTF. Complete variable domain (other parts from reference TRBV7-9 and TRBJ1-2): DTGVSQNPRHKITKRGQNVTFRCDPISEHNRLYWYRQTLGQGPEFLTYFQNEAQLEKSRLLSDRFSAERPKGSFSTLEIQRTEQGDSAMYLCASSAGTGDYGYTFGSGTRLTVV.

This chain joins TRBV7-9 and TRBJ2-7; TRBD2 might be the D (5 bases). Trimming removed 3 bases at V and 3 bases at J, with 18 bases between. CDR3 size: 16 residues. Germline V gives CDR1 SEHNR, CDR2 FQNEAQ (reference sequence). The CDR3 protein is CASSLKPESDYYEQYF. The CDR3 nucleotides read TGTGCCAGCAGCTTGAAGCCGGAATCCGACTACTACGAGCAGTACTTC. Drawing the rest from reference TRBV7-9 and TRBJ2-7, the complete variable domain is DTGVSQNPRHKITKRGQNVTFRCDPISEHNRLYWYRQTLGQGPEFLTYFQNEAQLEKSRLLSDRFSAERPKGSFSTLEIQRTEQGDSAMYLCASSLKPESDYYEQYFGPGTRLTVT.

Concerning this clone itself: Additional DNA sequences in this sample encode the identical CDR3. The rearrangement uses TRBV7-2 and TRBJ2-7; D not certain. The V end lost 1 base, the J end lost 3 bases, and 4 bases lay between the germline ends. CDR3 length: 12 residues. From germline, CDR1 is SGHTA and CDR2 FQGNSA. This CDR3 is CASSLVGYEQYF. The DNA of the CDR3 is TGTGCCAGCAGCTTAGTAGGCTACGAGCAGTACTTC.

The chain is built from TRBV28 and TRBJ2-7; D gene unclear. From germline, CDR1 is MDHEN and CDR2 SYDVKM. CDR3 length equals 13 residues. Trimming stripped 5 bases from V and 7 bases from J, with 15 bases between. CDR3: CASSPDHFPEQYF. CDR3 in DNA: TGTGCCAGCAGTCCCGATCATTTCCCAGAGCAGTACTTC. Based on the CDR3 plus reference TRBV28 and TRBJ2-7, the full variable domain is DVKVTQSSRYLVKRTGEKVFLECVQDMDHENMFWYRQDPGLGLRLIYFSYDVKMKEKGDIPEGYSVSREKKERFSLILESASTNQTSMYLCASSPDHFPEQYFGPGTRLTVT.

The V call is TRBV25-1, the J call TRBJ2-5; D uncertain. V lost 1 base, J lost 1 base, and 7 bases lay in between. CDR1 and CDR2 (germline): MGHDK, SYGVNS. This CDR3 is 14 amino acids long. Here the CDR3 reads CASSESDIQETQYF. The CDR3 DNA is TGTGCCAGCAGTGAATCAGATATCCAAGAGACCCAGTACTTC. Full variable domain (missing parts from reference TRBV25-1 and TRBJ2-5): EADIYQTPRYLVIGTGKKITLECSQTMGHDKMYWYQQDPGMELHLIHYSYGVNSTEKGDLSSESTVSRIRTEHFPLTLESARPSHTSQYLCASSESDIQETQYFGPGTRLLVL.

The chain has TRBV7-2 and TRBJ2-2, with D perhaps matching TRBD2 (5 bases). Trimming stripped 1 base from V and 5 bases from J, with 14 bases between. Germline CDR1 and CDR2: SGHTA and FQGNSA. The CDR3 loop spans 16 amino acids. CDR3 sequence (DNA): TGTGCCAGCAGCTTAGACCGGGATCGGAGAACCGGGGAGCTGTTTTTT. This sequence encodes CASSLDRDRRTGELFF.

This sequence joins TRBV10-2 and TRBJ2-5; 11 bases align to TRBD2. J was trimmed by 1 base and V by 5 bases; bases with no gene match: 18. CDR3 length: 20 amino acids. Per the germline V gene, CDR1 is WSHSY and CDR2 is SAAADI. The CDR3 region is CASSSFPGLAEGAPQETQYF. CDR3 bases: TGCGCCAGCAGTAGTTTTCCGGGACTAGCGGAGGGGGCCCCCCAAGAGACCCAGTACTTC.

V usage is TRBV11-2 and J usage is TRBJ2-1, with D possibly being TRBD1 (5 bases). This CDR3 region has 12 residues. The V and J ends lost 7 bases and 8 bases respectively, with 12 bases between them. The germline V gene has CDR1 SGHAT and CDR2 FQNNGV. The CDR3 DNA reads TGTGCCAGCATAAGGGGAATCGATGAGCAGTTCTTC. This sequence encodes CASIRGIDEQFF.

V usage is TRBV2 and J usage is TRBJ1-2, with a tentative D call TRBD1 (5 bases). CDR3 length: 12 residues. CDR1 and CDR2 (germline): SNHLY, FYNNEI. Trimming pared 11 bases from V and 7 bases from J, leaving 17 bases between. The CDR3 loop reads CAVWTQGSGYTF. CDR3 nucleotide sequence: TGTGCCGTGTGGACGCAGGGTTCTGGCTACACCTTC.

The V gene is TRBV4-1, the J gene TRBJ1-4, with D tentatively TRBD1 (5 bases). Germline V gene lookup returns CDR1 MGHRA and CDR2 YSYEKL. V lost 1 base, J lost 0 bases, and 9 bases lay in between. The CDR3 extends over 16 amino acids. This CDR3 reads CASSQVGGATNEKLFF. As DNA, the CDR3 is TGCGCCAGCAGCCAAGTAGGAGGGGCAACTAATGAAAAACTGTTTTTT.

The V call is TRBV6-1, the J call TRBJ2-4; no definite D call. Germline CDR1 MNHNS, CDR2 SASEGT. The ends were cut back, 0 bases at V and 8 bases at J, with 11 bases in the middle. This CDR3 contains 14 residues. This chain's CDR3 is CASSEAFWSDIQYF. The CDR3 DNA reads TGTGCCAGCAGTGAAGCGTTTTGGTCAGACATTCAGTACTTC.

The rearrangement links TRBV5-1 to TRBJ2-7, with 11 nucleotides matching TRBD2. In germline, CDR1 is SGHRS, CDR2 YFSETQ. The ends lost 4 bases at V and 4 bases at J; junction bases unmatched: 13. The CDR3 runs 17 residues. The CDR3, as DNA: TGCGCCAGCAGCCCTAGACTAGCGGGACGGGGGGCGTACGAGCAGTACTTC. It encodes CASSPRLAGRGAYEQYF.